The TCR beta chain described here comes from a study of blood T cells in healthy people across ages. Whole-study context: Template switching captured about one barcoded beta molecule per two T cells.

As concerns this clonotype: Its antigen is not identified. A much larger clone differs by one base, so this may be a read error.

General study results and limits: Older age went with lower TCR beta diversity per million T cells, in a roughly linear way. A strong correlation between TCR beta diversity and naive T cell percentage was seen.

V was cut by 1 base and J by 10 bases, with 8 bases left in between. CDR1 is DFQATT, CDR2 SNEGSKA, per germline (reference sequence). The CDR3 has 11 residues. Using a J-beta primer mix together with a sample-barcoded 5' primer, a second PCR was run for about 6 to 11 cycles. Each CDR3 protein gets one entry after TCRdb re-called the 5' RACE reads with MiXCR. The sample has 650,000 to 800,000 distinct CDR3 sequences; around two fifths are singletons. This clonotype was sampled from a man aged 55 to 70 in good health. The genes are TRBV20-1 and TRBJ2-1; D is undetermined. Sequencing used blood. The CDR3 DNA reads as TGCAGTGCTAGAGTAGGCTACGAGCAGTTCTTC. As protein: CSARVGYEQFF.